The table lists the clone carrying this TCR beta chain with a few counts. No antigen is known for it. Germline V lookup: CDR1 SQVTM, CDR2 ANQGSEA. This CDR3 spans 14 amino acids. The J segment lost 2 bases and the V segment lost 6 bases, leaving 4 bases of the junction unmatched. This record belongs to a study of blood T cells in healthy people across ages. About the research overall: Template switching picked up about one barcoded beta molecule for each two T cells. Whole-study results and caveats: Per million T cells, TCR beta diversity dropped about linearly as age rose.

A second PCR, run for about 7 to 12 cycles, used a sample-barcoded 5' primer plus a J-beta primer mix. TCRdb re-analysed the 5' RACE reads in MiXCR, keeping a single row per CDR3 protein. The data hold 1.2 million to 1.5 million distinct CDR3 sequences, with approximately 42% observed a single time. This chain links TRBV29-1 with TRBJ2-7; 13 bases match TRBD2. The specimen was blood. This clonotype was sampled from a woman between 18 and 29 years old in good health. The CDR3 DNA sequence: TGCAGCGTCCGGACTAGCGGGAGTGCCTACGAGCAGTACTTC. It yields the protein CSVRTSGSAYEQYF.